The 6 T cell receptor beta chains in this list originate from one sample, sequenced in a study of blood T cell repertoires in COVID-19. The data were produced by immunoSEQ multiplex PCR, yet TCRdb's version contains in-frame clones alone and is incomplete. The profile covers some 160,000 clones, with 89% appearing a single time and less than 3% taken by the ten largest. The sequencing sample was made of peripheral blood. These receptors all stem from a man in his sixties with acute or convalescent COVID-19.

This clone was seen a handful of times. This chain connects TRBV11-3 to TRBJ2-5, with D perhaps matching TRBD1 (5 bases). The V gene lost 1 base and the J gene lost 4 bases, with 16 bases spanning the gap. This CDR3 spans 16 amino acids. The germline V gene has CDR1 SGHNT and CDR2 YENEEA. The CDR3 protein is CASSLGLEIRGETQYF. The CDR3 DNA reads TGTGCCAGCAGCTTAGGTCTGGAAATAAGGGGAGAGACCCAGTACTTC.

This chain links TRBV7-9 with TRBJ1-2; 8 bases are shared with TRBD1. Germline lookup yields CDR1 SEHNR and CDR2 FQNEAQ (reference sequence). J was trimmed by 6 bases and V by 0 bases; bases with no gene match: 15. The CDR3 consists of 18 residues. The CDR3 DNA sequence: TGTGCCAGCAGCTTAGCCAACAGAAAAACGGACAGGGTAGATGGCTACACCTTC. Residues: CASSLANRKTDRVDGYTF.

This chain links TRBV3-1 (or the pseudogene TRBV3-2) with TRBJ2-1; D remains unclear. In germline, CDR1 is LGHDT, CDR2 YNNKEL (reference sequence). Between the trimmed V and J ends, which lost 4 bases and 8 bases, there was a span of 9 bases. The CDR3 totals 12 residues. The CDR3 DNA is TGTGCCAGCAGCCCTTCTTTCGATGAGCAGTTCTTC. Protein sequence: CASSPSFDEQFF.

This chain uses TRBV5-1 with TRBJ2-7; 7 positions match TRBD1. The CDR3 loop spans 15 amino acids. Germline V lookup: CDR1 SGHRS, CDR2 YFSETQ. V was pared by 4 bases and J by 6 bases, with 13 bases of the junction left unmatched. The CDR3 reads CASSPGTDGDLEQYF. The CDR3 DNA reads TGCGCCAGCAGCCCGGGGACAGACGGCGACCTCGAGCAGTACTTC. Based on the CDR3 plus reference TRBV5-1 and TRBJ2-7, the full variable domain is KAGVTQTPRYLIKTRGQQVTLSCSPISGHRSVSWYQQTPGQGLQFLFEYFSETQRNKGNFPGRFSGRQFSNSRSEMNVSTLELGDSALYLCASSPGTDGDLEQYFGPGTRLTVT.

The chain combines TRBV7-2 with TRBJ1-1; D call uncertain. The CDR3 totals 13 residues. The V gene lost 2 bases and the J gene lost 7 bases, with 11 bases spanning the gap. In germline, CDR1 is SGHTA, CDR2 FQGNSA. The CDR3 is CASSLSRQDEAFF. DNA of the CDR3: TGTGCCAGCAGCTTAAGTCGGCAGGATGAAGCTTTCTTT.

V is TRBV18 and J is TRBJ1-3; D unclear. Deletions cut 2 bases from V and 0 bases from J, with 8 bases between. Germline CDR1 reads KGHSH; CDR2 reads LQKENI. This CDR3 has 15 residues. CDR3 sequence reads: CASSPGTRSGNTIYF. The CDR3 coding sequence is TGTGCCAGCTCACCAGGCACCCGCTCTGGAAACACCATATATTTT.